The 16 T cell receptor beta chains presented below share a single source sample, sequenced in a study of shared clonotypes between healthy human individuals. Using immunoSEQ multiplex PCR, the repertoire was profiled, and TCRdb retains in-frame clones only, with some absent. The table records a few million clones, just under 95% of them present only once. The sample consisted of naive CD4+ T cells from PBMCs. Subset: CD45RA+ positively selected. These receptors were obtained from a man aged 18 to 35 in good health. Some clones in this sample may be carry-over from other donors' samples.

This clone was observed a single time. The rearrangement uses TRBV7-2 and TRBJ1-6; the D is unclear. V lost 2 bases and J lost 8, with 7 bases in between. The CDR3 runs 13 residues. Per germline, CDR1 SGHTA and CDR2 FQGNSA. CDR3: CASSLTSYSPLHF. The DNA for the CDR3 is TGTGCCAGCAGCTTAACATCTTATTCACCCCTCCACTTT.

The V call is TRBV19, the J call TRBJ2-3, with 9 bases that match TRBD1. Looked up from germline, CDR1 is LNHDA and CDR2 is SQIVND (reference sequence). This CDR3 has 15 residues. Trimming cost V 5 bases and J 5 bases; bases outside gene matches: 8. This chain's CDR3 is CASSALNRGLDTQYF. CDR3 coding DNA: TGTGCCAGTAGTGCCTTAAACAGGGGGCTAGATACGCAGTATTTT.

This chain joins TRBV5-4 and TRBJ1-1; the D gene is possibly TRBD1 (5 bases). Germline CDR1 SGHNT, CDR2 YYREEE (reference sequence). Trimming took off 4 bases at V and 7 bases at J, with 23 bases between the two ends. The CDR3 is made up of 16 amino acids. The CDR3 loop is CASSQEIRGTVLEAFF. The CDR3 coding sequence is TGTGCCAGCAGCCAAGAGATCCGAGGGACGGTCCTTGAAGCTTTCTTT.

The V and J genes are TRBV27 and TRBJ2-7; the D gene is possibly TRBD2 (6 bases). Germline CDR1 is MNHEY and CDR2 is SMNVEV (reference sequence). This CDR3 has 14 amino acids. Trimming pared 6 bases from V and 2 bases from J, leaving 14 bases between. CDR3 residues: CASRGLGKAYEQYF. The CDR3 DNA reads TGTGCCAGCAGGGGACTGGGGAAGGCCTACGAGCAGTACTTC.

The rearrangement links TRBV30 to TRBJ2-3; 11 bases map to TRBD1. The V gene's germline CDR1 is GTSNPN and CDR2 SVGIG (reference sequence). CDR3 length equals 13 residues. After removal of 8 bases from V and 7 bases from J, the junction contained 8 bases not matched to a gene. The CDR3 DNA is TGTGCCCGCTCCGGGACAGGGGGAAATACGCAGTATTTT. Translated, it gives CARSGTGGNTQYF.

The gene calls are TRBV9 and TRBJ2-7; 7 positions match TRBD1. Germline V gene lookup returns CDR1 SGDLS and CDR2 YYNGEE. The J segment lost 2 bases and the V segment lost 4 bases, leaving 9 bases of the junction unmatched. This CDR3 is 15 amino acids long. CDR3 sequence (DNA): TGTGCCAGCAGCCCCTCCGGGACAGTCCCCTACGAGCAGTACTTC. This gives the protein CASSPSGTVPYEQYF.

This clone was detected a few times. The V and J genes are TRBV7-9 and TRBJ1-2; no clear D. The CDR3 spans 16 residues. V lost 6 bases, J lost 0 bases, and 17 bases lay in between. Looked up from germline, CDR1 is SEHNR and CDR2 is FQNEAQ (reference sequence). The CDR3, as DNA: TGTGCCAGCAGTCCCCAATGGAGCACTGCTAACTATGGCTACACCTTC. Amino acid sequence: CASSPQWSTANYGYTF.

The chain uses TRBV29-1 and TRBJ1-1, with a weak D call TRBD1 (5 bases). V was cut by 6 bases and J by 4 bases, with 9 bases left in between. Germline loops: CDR1 SQVTM, CDR2 ANQGSEA. The length of the CDR3 is 11 residues. This CDR3 reads CSVDQGTEAFF. The CDR3 coding sequence is TGCAGCGTGGACCAGGGCACTGAAGCTTTCTTT.

This chain joins TRBV18 and TRBJ1-5, with D possibly matching TRBD1 (5 bases). Germline assignment: CDR1 KGHSH and CDR2 LQKENI. This CDR3 contains 17 residues. Trimming took off 3 bases at V and 4 bases at J, with 19 bases between the two ends. The CDR3 protein is CASSPLGVGGLNQPQHF. The CDR3 DNA follows: TGTGCCAGCTCACCCCTAGGGGTCGGCGGACTGAATCAGCCCCAGCATTTT.

This sequence joins TRBV5-1 and TRBJ2-3; 10 bases match TRBD2. Germline CDR1 SGHRS, CDR2 YFSETQ. The CDR3 runs to 16 residues. J was trimmed by 0 bases and V by 7 bases; bases with no gene match: 8. CDR3 amino acids: CASRSGTSASTDTQYF. CDR3 nucleotides: TGCGCCAGCCGCTCCGGGACTAGCGCCAGCACAGATACGCAGTATTTT.

The gene calls are TRBV30 and TRBJ1-5; TRBD1 aligns across 8 bases. In germline, CDR1 is GTSNPN, CDR2 SVGIG (reference sequence). The junction had 8 bases not matched to a gene; V was cut back by 0 bases and J by 4 bases. The CDR3 contains 16 residues. The CDR3 loop is CAWSVLGTGLNQPQHF. DNA for the CDR3: TGTGCCTGGAGTGTACTCGGGACAGGATTAAATCAGCCCCAGCATTTT.

This clone was seen only once. Written as DNA, the CDR3 is TGTGCCAGCAGCTTAGGTTTTGATACGCAGTATTTT. Its protein is CASSLGFDTQYF. The V call is TRBV7-8, the J call TRBJ2-3; D uncertain. This CDR3 comprises 12 residues. Between the trimmed V and J ends, which lost 1 base and 6 bases, there was a span of 5 bases. Looked up from germline, CDR1 is SGHVS and CDR2 is FQNEAQ. Full variable domain (missing parts from reference TRBV7-8 and TRBJ2-3): GAGVSQSPRYKVAKRGQDVALRCDPISGHVSLFWYQQALGQGPEFLTYFQNEAQLDKSGLPSDRFFAERPEGSVSTLKIQRTQQEDSAVYLCASSLGFDTQYFGPGTRLTVL.

This clone has only one observation. This chain uses TRBV29-1 with TRBJ2-7; 11 nucleotides match TRBD1. This CDR3 contains 13 residues. V lost 7 bases, J lost 3 bases, and 5 bases stayed unmatched. The V gene's germline CDR1 is SQVTM and CDR2 ANQGSEA. In DNA form, the CDR3 reads TGCAGCGGGTGGGGACAGGGGGACTACGAGCAGTACTTC. Its translation is CSGWGQGDYEQYF.

The chain joins TRBV11-2 to TRBJ1-5, with TRBD1 identical over 8 bases. There are 14 residues in the CDR3. Per the germline V gene, CDR1 is SGHAT and CDR2 is FQNNGV. The ends lost 6 bases at V and 7 bases at J; junction bases unmatched: 8. The CDR3 DNA is TGTGCCAGCAGTCCAGACAGGGGAAGCCAGCCCCAGCATTTT. It yields the protein CASSPDRGSQPQHF.

The chain has TRBV5-4 and TRBJ2-7; TRBD2 might be the D (6 bases). The V and J ends lost 2 bases and 6 bases respectively, with 15 bases between them. CDR1 and CDR2 (germline): SGHNT, YYREEE (reference sequence). The CDR3 spans 14 residues. The CDR3 coding sequence is TGTGCCAGCAGCTTTATGCGGGAAGGGACCGAGCAGTACTTC. This gives the protein CASSFMREGTEQYF. Filled out from reference TRBV5-4 and TRBJ2-7, the complete variable domain reads ETGVTQSPTHLIKTRGQQVTLRCSSQSGHNTVSWYQQALGQGPQFIFQYYREEENGRGNFPPRFSGLQFPNYSSELNVNALELDDSALYLCASSFMREGTEQYFGPGTRLTVT.

Turning to this clone: Other nucleotide sequences in the sample specify the same CDR3. V and J are TRBV30 and TRBJ1-6; TRBD1 might be the D (5 bases). The CDR3 runs 13 residues. Germline V gives CDR1 GTSNPN, CDR2 SVGIG (reference sequence). V was cut by 3 bases and J by 6 bases, with 9 bases left in between. The CDR3 sequence: CAWRAGPNSPLHF. Here the CDR3 DNA reads TGTGCCTGGAGGGCGGGGCCTAATTCACCCCTCCACTTT.